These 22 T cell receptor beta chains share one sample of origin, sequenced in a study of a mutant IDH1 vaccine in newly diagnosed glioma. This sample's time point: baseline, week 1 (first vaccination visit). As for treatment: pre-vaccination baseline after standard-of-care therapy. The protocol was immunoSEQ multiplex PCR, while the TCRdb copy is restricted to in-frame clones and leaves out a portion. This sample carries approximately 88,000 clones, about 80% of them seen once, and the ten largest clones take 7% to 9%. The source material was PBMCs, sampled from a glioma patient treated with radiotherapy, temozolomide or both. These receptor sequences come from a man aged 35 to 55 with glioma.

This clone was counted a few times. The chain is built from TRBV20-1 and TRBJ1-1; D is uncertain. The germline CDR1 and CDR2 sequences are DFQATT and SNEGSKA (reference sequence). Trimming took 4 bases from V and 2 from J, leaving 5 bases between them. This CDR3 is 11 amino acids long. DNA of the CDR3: TGCAGTGCTACCGACAACACTGAAGCTTTCTTT. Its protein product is CSATDNTEAFF.

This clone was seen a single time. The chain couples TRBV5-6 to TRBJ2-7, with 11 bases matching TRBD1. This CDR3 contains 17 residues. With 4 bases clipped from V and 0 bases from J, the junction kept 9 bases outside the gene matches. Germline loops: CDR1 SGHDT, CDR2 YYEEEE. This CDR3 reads CASSTSGTGGSSYEQYF. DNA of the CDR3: TGTGCCAGCAGCACGAGCGGGACAGGGGGGAGCTCCTACGAGCAGTACTTC.

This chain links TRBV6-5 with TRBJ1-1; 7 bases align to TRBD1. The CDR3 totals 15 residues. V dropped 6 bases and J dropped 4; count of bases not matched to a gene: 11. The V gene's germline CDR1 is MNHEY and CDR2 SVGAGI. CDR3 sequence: CASSPTDRDGTEAFF. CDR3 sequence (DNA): TGTGCCAGCAGCCCTACTGACAGGGACGGCACTGAAGCTTTCTTT.

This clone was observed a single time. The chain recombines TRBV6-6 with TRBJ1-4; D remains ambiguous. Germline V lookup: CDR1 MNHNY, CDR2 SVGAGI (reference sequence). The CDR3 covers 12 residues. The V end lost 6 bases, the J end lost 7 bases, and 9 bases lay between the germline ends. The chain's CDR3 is CASSVSIEKLFF. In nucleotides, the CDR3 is TGTGCCAGCAGCGTTAGTATTGAAAAACTGTTTTTT.

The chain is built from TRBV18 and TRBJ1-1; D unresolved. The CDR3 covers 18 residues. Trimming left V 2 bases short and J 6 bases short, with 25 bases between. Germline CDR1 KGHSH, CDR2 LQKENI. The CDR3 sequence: CASSPIFVQTSKKAEAFF. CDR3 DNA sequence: TGTGCCAGCTCACCAATATTCGTGCAGACCTCGAAAAAGGCTGAAGCTTTCTTT.

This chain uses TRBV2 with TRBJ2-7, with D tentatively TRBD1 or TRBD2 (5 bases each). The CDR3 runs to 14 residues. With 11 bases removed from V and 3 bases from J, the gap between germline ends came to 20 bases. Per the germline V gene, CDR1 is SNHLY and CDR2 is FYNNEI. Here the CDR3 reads CASHPGDHIYEQYF. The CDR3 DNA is TGTGCCTCACATCCCGGGGACCATATCTACGAGCAGTACTTC.

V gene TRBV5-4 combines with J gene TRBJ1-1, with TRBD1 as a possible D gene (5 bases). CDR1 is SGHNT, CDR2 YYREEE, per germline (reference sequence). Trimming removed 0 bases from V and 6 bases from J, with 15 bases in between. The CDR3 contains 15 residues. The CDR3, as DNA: TGTGCCAGCAGCTTGGCGTTCCGGGGGAGGGCTGAAGCTTTCTTT. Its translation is CASSLAFRGRAEAFF.

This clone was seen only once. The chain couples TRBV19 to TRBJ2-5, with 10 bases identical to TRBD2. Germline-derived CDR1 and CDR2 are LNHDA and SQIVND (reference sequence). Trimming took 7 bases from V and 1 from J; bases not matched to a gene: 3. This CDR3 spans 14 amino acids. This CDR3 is CASKASGSQETQYF. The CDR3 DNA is TGTGCCAGTAAAGCTAGCGGGAGCCAAGAGACCCAGTACTTC.

Written as DNA, the CDR3 is TGCGCCAGCAGCCAAGATAGAGGGCAGGTCGGCGGGGAGACCCAGTACTTC. Amino acids: CASSQDRGQVGGETQYF. The rearrangement joins TRBV4-1 to TRBJ2-5, with D perhaps matching TRBD2 (5 bases). CDR1 and CDR2 (germline): MGHRA, YSYEKL. This CDR3 has 17 residues. V was cut by 0 bases and J by 5 bases, with 19 bases left in between.

The CDR3 sequence is CASSSGTGTTNEKLFF. Written as DNA, the CDR3 is TGTGCCAGCAGCTCCGGGACAGGGACTACTAATGAAAAACTGTTTTTT. The chain has TRBV7-9 and TRBJ1-4; 9 positions match TRBD1. Germline assignment: CDR1 SEHNR and CDR2 FQNEAQ (reference sequence). With 4 bases clipped from V and 2 bases from J, the junction kept 5 bases outside the gene matches. The CDR3 has 16 residues.

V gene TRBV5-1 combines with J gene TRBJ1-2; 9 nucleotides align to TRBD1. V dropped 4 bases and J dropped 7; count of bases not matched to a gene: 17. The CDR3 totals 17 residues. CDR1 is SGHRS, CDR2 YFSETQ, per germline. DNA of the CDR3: TGCGCCAGCAGCCCTAAGGGGGGACAGGGTGTCATGAGTGGCTACACCTTC. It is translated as CASSPKGGQGVMSGYTF.

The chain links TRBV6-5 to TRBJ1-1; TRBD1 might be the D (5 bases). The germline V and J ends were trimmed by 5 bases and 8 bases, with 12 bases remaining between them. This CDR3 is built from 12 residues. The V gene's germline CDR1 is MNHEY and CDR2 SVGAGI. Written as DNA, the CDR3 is TGTGCCAGCAGTGGGGGGAGGCTAGAAGCTTTCTTT. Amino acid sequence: CASSGGRLEAFF.

In DNA form, the CDR3 reads TGTGCCAGCAGCTTTCCGGGTTTGTGGACCGGGGAGCTGTTTTTT. It encodes CASSFPGLWTGELFF. V and J are TRBV5-5 and TRBJ2-2, with no clear D. The CDR3 runs to 15 residues. V was pared by 2 bases and J by 5 bases, with 13 bases between. Germline V lookup: CDR1 SGHKS, CDR2 YYEKEE (reference sequence). Together with reference TRBV5-5 and TRBJ2-2, the CDR3 gives the full variable domain: DAGVTQSPTHLIKTRGQQVTLRCSPISGHKSVSWYQQVLGQGPQFIFQYYEKEERGRGNFPDRFSARQFPNYSSELNVNALLLGDSALYLCASSFPGLWTGELFFGEGSRLTVL.

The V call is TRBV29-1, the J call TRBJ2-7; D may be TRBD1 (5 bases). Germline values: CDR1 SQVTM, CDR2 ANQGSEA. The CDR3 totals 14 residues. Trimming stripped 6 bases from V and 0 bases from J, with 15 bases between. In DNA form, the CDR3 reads TGCAGCGTCCAAGCAGGCCAGGGCTCCTACGAGCAGTACTTC. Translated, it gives CSVQAGQGSYEQYF.

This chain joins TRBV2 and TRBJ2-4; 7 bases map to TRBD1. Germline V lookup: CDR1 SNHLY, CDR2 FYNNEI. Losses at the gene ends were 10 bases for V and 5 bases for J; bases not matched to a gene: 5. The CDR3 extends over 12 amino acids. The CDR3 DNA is TGTGCCACCAGGACAGGCGAAAACATTCAGTACTTC. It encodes CATRTGENIQYF. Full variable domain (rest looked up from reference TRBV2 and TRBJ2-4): EPEVTQTPSHQVTQMGQEVILRCVPISNHLYFYWYRQILGQKVEFLVSFYNNEISEKSEIFDDQFSVERPDGSNFTLKIRSTKLEDSAMYFCATRTGENIQYFGAGTRLSVL.

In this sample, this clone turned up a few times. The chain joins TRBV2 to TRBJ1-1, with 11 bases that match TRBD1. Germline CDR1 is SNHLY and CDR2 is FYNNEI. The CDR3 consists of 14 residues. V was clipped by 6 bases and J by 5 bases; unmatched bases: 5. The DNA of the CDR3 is TGTGCCAGCAGAAGGACAGGGGGCTCTACTGAAGCTTTCTTT. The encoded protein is CASRRTGGSTEAFF.

The CDR3 region is CASSLAGFSNQPQHF. CDR3 DNA sequence: TGTGCCAGCAGCTTAGCTGGGTTTAGCAATCAGCCCCAGCATTTT. The chain is built from TRBV7-2 and TRBJ1-5; D gene unclear. The CDR3 consists of 15 residues. The germline V and J ends were trimmed by 0 bases and 0 bases, with 6 bases remaining between them. Germline CDR1 and CDR2: SGHTA and FQGNSA. The whole variable domain, remainder taken from reference TRBV7-2 and TRBJ1-5, is GAGVSQSPSNKVTEKGKDVELRCDPISGHTALYWYRQSLGQGLEFLIYFQGNSAPDKSGLPSDRFSAERTGGSVSTLTIQRTQQEDSAVYLCASSLAGFSNQPQHFGDGTRLSIL.

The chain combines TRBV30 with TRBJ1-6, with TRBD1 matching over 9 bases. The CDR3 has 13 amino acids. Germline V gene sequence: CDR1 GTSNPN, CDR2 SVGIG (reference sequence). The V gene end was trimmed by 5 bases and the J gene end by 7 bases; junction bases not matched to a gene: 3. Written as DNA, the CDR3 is TGTGCCTGGGGACAGGGGCGAAATTCACCCCTCCACTTT. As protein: CAWGQGRNSPLHF.

CDR3 coding DNA: TGTGCCAGCTCACCTCTCCCCCCCACCCTAGCGGGGAACCGGCAGTTCTTC. Translation gives CASSPLPPTLAGNRQFF. The genes are TRBV18 and TRBJ2-1; 9 bases fit TRBD2. The CDR3 totals 17 residues. The junction had 18 bases not matched to a gene; V was cut back by 3 bases and J by 12 bases. The V gene's germline CDR1 is KGHSH and CDR2 LQKENI.

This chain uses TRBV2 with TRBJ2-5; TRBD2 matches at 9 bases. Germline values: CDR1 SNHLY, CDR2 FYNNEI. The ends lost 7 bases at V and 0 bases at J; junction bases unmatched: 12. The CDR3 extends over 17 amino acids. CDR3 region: CASMYHTSGFYQETQYF. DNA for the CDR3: TGTGCCAGCATGTACCATACTAGCGGGTTTTACCAAGAGACCCAGTACTTC.

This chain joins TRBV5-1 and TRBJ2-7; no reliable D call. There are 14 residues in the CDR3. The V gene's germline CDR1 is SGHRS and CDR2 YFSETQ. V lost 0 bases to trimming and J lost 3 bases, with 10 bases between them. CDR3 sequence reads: CASSLEGVRYEQYF. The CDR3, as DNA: TGCGCCAGCAGCTTGGAGGGCGTTCGCTACGAGCAGTACTTC.

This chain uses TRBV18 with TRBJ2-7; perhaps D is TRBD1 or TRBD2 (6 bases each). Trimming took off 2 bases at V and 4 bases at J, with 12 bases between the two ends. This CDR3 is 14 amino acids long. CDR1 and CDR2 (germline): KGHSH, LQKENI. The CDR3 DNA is TGTGCCAGCTCACCAGGAAGGGGGGCGTACGAGCAGTACTTC. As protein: CASSPGRGAYEQYF.